These 18 T cell receptor beta chains were all obtained from the same sample, sequenced in a study of tumor-infiltrating lymphocytes in primary liver carcinoma. Germline DNA was extracted too, while blood RNA derived from unsorted whole blood. cDNA specific to TCR beta was made from 500 ng of total RNA, with a constant-region primer employed for priming. Three nested multiplex PCR rounds, a slightly modified ARM-PCR, produced the libraries for TCR beta. The first two PCR rounds used TRBV1-TRBV30 primers with a Cbeta primer, 9 to 10 cycles each. TCRdb called the multiplex PCR reads again in MiXCR, with one record for every CDR3 protein. This sample has fewer than 400,000 distinct CDR3 sequences; almost 60% occur once, and the top ten carry 15% to 20%. Sequencing was performed on peripheral blood. These receptors all come from a woman younger than 45 with primary liver carcinoma and hepatitis B virus infection.

The chain combines TRBV12-3 or TRBV12-4 with TRBJ2-3; D not resolved. This CDR3 is 14 amino acids long. CDR3 coding DNA: TGTACCATCAGTTCCCTAACTAGCACAGATACGCAGTATTTT. Protein product: CTISSLTSTDTQYF.

A word on this clonotype: A much larger clonotype is one base distant, so this may be a read error. Since the CDR3 does not end with the conserved phenylalanine or tryptophan, this likely comes from a read error. V usage is TRBV6-2 or TRBV6-3 and J usage is TRBJ2-7; D is unclear. The CDR3 is made up of 11 amino acids. Germline V gives CDR1 MNHEY, CDR2 SVGEGT. Between the trimmed V and J ends, which lost 6 bases and 6 bases, there was a span of 9 bases. This CDR3 is CASSFAFEQYL. CDR3 in DNA: TGTGCCAGCAGCTTCGCTTTCGAGCAGTACCTC.

Comments on this clonotype: The CDR3 does not close with the conserved phenylalanine or tryptophan, likely indicating a read error. The chain is built from TRBV10-3 and TRBJ2-3; no clear D. The CDR3 extends over 16 amino acids. From germline, CDR1 is ENHRY and CDR2 SYGVKD. Trimming pared 5 bases from V and 3 bases from J, leaving 18 bases between. The CDR3 protein is CAISRMSFQTTDTQYY. Written as DNA, the CDR3 is TGTGCCATCAGTAGAATGTCATTCCAGACAACAGATACGCAGTATTAT.

Comments on this clonotype: This sequence may be a read error, since a much larger clone differs from it by one base. V gene TRBV4-1 combines with J gene TRBJ2-5, with D perhaps matching TRBD1 or TRBD2 (5 bases each). Germline lookup yields CDR1 MGHRA and CDR2 YSYEKL. With 4 bases removed from V and 4 bases from J, the gap between germline ends came to 16 bases. The CDR3 sequence is 15 residues long. Here the CDR3 DNA reads TGCGCCAGCAGCCCCTGGGACGTCTCGGGAGAGACCCAGTACTTC. Its protein product is CASSPWDVSGETQYF.

This clonotype was counted ten times or more. The gene calls are TRBV6-2 or TRBV6-3 and TRBJ2-1, with TRBD2 matching over 13 bases. From germline, CDR1 is MNHEY and CDR2 SVGEGT. V shed 7 bases, J shed 11 bases, and the junction held 14 bases outside the gene matches. The CDR3 contains 16 residues. CDR3 nucleotides: TGTGCCAGCATTCCCGCCGGGACTAGCGGGACGGGGAAGCAGTTCTTC. Protein: CASIPAGTSGTGKQFF.

Of note for this clonotype: Likely a read error: the CDR3 ends without its conserved phenylalanine or tryptophan. V gene TRBV11-2 combines with J gene TRBJ2-1, with D unclear. Looked up from germline, CDR1 is SGHAT and CDR2 is FQNNGV. The CDR3 sequence is 11 residues long. Here the CDR3 DNA reads TGTGACAGCAGCGTCTACAATGAGCAGTTCTCC. Its translation is CDSSVYNEQFS.

The chain has TRBV7-6 and TRBJ2-7; TRBD1 might be the D (5 bases). This CDR3 is built from 14 residues. V gave up 5 bases and J gave up 0 bases, with 11 bases separating them. Per the germline V gene, CDR1 is SGHVS and CDR2 is FNYEAQ. The CDR3: CASSKGHNSYEQYF. DNA for the CDR3: TGTGCCAGCAGCAAAGGACACAACTCCTACGAGCAGTACTTC.

A remark on this clonotype: This sequence may be a read error, since a much larger clone differs from it by one base. This chain links TRBV6-2 or TRBV6-3 with TRBJ2-7, with D possibly being TRBD2 (6 bases). The CDR3 sequence is 13 residues long. Germline loops: CDR1 MNHEY, CDR2 SVGEGT. CDR3 sequence: CASTLTVDYDQYF. The CDR3 region has the DNA TGTGCCAGCACCCTGACTGTGGACTACGATCAGTACTTC.

This chain connects TRBV4-2 to TRBJ2-6, with D possibly matching TRBD2 (6 bases). V lost 0 bases and J lost 0, with 12 bases in between. CDR3 length: 18 residues. The germline V gene encodes CDR1 LGHNA and CDR2 YNFKEQ. In DNA, the CDR3 is TGTGCCAGCAGCCAAGATCATCGGGGGAGCTCTGGGGCCAACGTCCTGACTTTC. Translated, it gives CASSQDHRGSSGANVLTF.

This clonotype occurred a few times. This chain connects TRBV6-1 to TRBJ1-5; no definite D call. The CDR3 sequence is 13 residues long. The germline V and J ends were trimmed by 3 bases and 7 bases, with 10 bases remaining between them. Germline CDR1 reads MNHNS; CDR2 reads SASEGT. The CDR3 reads CASSDRVGQPQHF. CDR3 nucleotide sequence: TGTGCCAGCAGTGATAGGGTTGGGCAGCCCCAGCATTTT.

This clonotype was observed a few times. J is TRBJ2-3 and V is TRBV28, with D perhaps matching TRBD1 (6 bases). The CDR3 is made up of 15 amino acids. Germline V gene sequence: CDR1 MDHEN, CDR2 SYDVKM. The germline V and J ends were trimmed by 1 base and 2 bases, with 10 bases remaining between them. The CDR3 DNA follows: TGTGCCAGCAGTTTATCGCAGGGGAACACAGATACGCAGTATTTT. Its protein is CASSLSQGNTDTQYF.

This clonotype occurred a few times. This CDR3 reads CASSRISGSNTGELFF. DNA of the CDR3: TGTGCCAGCAGCCGTATAAGCGGGAGTAATACCGGGGAGCTGTTTTTT. The chain joins TRBV5-6 to TRBJ2-2; 8 positions agree with TRBD2. The CDR3 contains 16 residues. Germline V lookup: CDR1 SGHDT, CDR2 YYEEEE. The junction had 10 bases not matched to a gene; V was cut back by 4 bases and J by 5 bases.

CDR3 region: CASSQDRSYNEQFF. DNA of the CDR3: TGTGCCAGCAGCCAAGATCGCAGTTACAATGAGCAGTTCTTC. V is TRBV14 and J is TRBJ2-1, with unresolved D. The ends were cut back, 0 bases at V and 4 bases at J, with 7 bases in the middle. Germline V CDR1 and CDR2: SGHDN, FVKESK. The CDR3 sequence is 14 residues long. Drawing the rest from reference TRBV14 and TRBJ2-1, the complete variable domain is EAGVTQFPSHSVIEKGQTVTLRCDPISGHDNLYWYRRVMGKEIKFLLHFVKESKQDESGMPNNRFLAERTGGTYSTLKVQPAELEDSGVYFCASSQDRSYNEQFFGPGTRLTVL.

The chain carries TRBV11-2 and TRBJ2-1; TRBD2 matches at 9 bases. The CDR3 extends over 15 amino acids. With 3 bases clipped from V and 5 bases from J, the junction kept 5 bases outside the gene matches. Germline lookup yields CDR1 SGHAT and CDR2 FQNNGV. This CDR3 reads CASSFGASGDNEQFF. In nucleotides, the CDR3 is TGTGCCAGCAGCTTTGGGGCTAGCGGGGACAATGAGCAGTTCTTC.

As regards this clonotype: A read error may be the cause here, since a much bigger clone is one base away. The chain uses TRBV6-1 and TRBJ1-5, with a tentative D call TRBD1 (6 bases). The CDR3 is 18 residues long. Germline lookup yields CDR1 MNHNS and CDR2 SASEGT. CDR3 in DNA: TGTGCCAGAAGTGTTCCGGGACACAGGGCCGGGGGTAATCAGCCCCAGCATTTT. Its translation is CARSVPGHRAGGNQPQHF.

This clonotype appeared many times. The rearrangement uses TRBV11-2 and TRBJ2-7; 10 bases are shared with TRBD1. From germline, CDR1 is SGHAT and CDR2 FQNNGV. Unmatched junction bases numbered 12, after V lost 0 bases and J lost 4 bases. The CDR3 contains 18 residues. CDR3 sequence reads: CASSLEQTRTGGWYEQYF. Here the CDR3 DNA reads TGTGCCAGCAGCTTAGAACAGACCCGGACAGGGGGTTGGTACGAGCAGTACTTC.

This clonotype was counted only a few times. One base away lies a much larger clone, so this may be a sequencing read error. The rearrangement uses TRBV4-2 and TRBJ2-3; D is unresolved. From germline, CDR1 is LGHNA and CDR2 YNFKEQ. This CDR3 is 11 amino acids long. CDR3 DNA sequence: TGTGCCGGCAGCCAAACAGATACGCAGTATTTT. This gives the protein CAGSQTDTQYF.

This clonotype was detected a few times. A much larger clone is a single base away; this may be a read error. The rearrangement links TRBV29-1 to TRBJ2-7; 7 bases fit TRBD1. Looked up from germline, CDR1 is SQVTM and CDR2 is ANQGSEA. The CDR3 is made up of 13 amino acids. The CDR3 coding sequence is TGCAGCGCCACAGGGGTGCGGTTCTACGGGCAGTACTTC. Its protein product is CSATGVRFYGQYF.